This T cell receptor beta chain was recorded in a study of T cell repertoires in cytomegalovirus infection. The wider study: CMV infection plus the matching HLA type was flagged by public TCR beta signatures. General observations from the study: Adding up the frequency of public TCR beta families identified people who carried CMV plus the relevant HLA. Dominating the ex vivo response were TCR beta clonotypes that were CMV-specific and HLA-C-restricted.

TCRdb passed the reads through MiXCR, listing each CDR3 protein once. The sample carries about 150,000 distinct CDR3 sequences, around 22% recorded once. The sample holds many counts of this clonotype. What it binds is unknown. The CDR3 loop spans 12 amino acids. V lost 6 bases and J lost 8, with 13 bases in between. Germline V gene lookup returns CDR1 SEHNR and CDR2 FQNEAQ (reference sequence). The receptor was derived from a human donor in good health (CMV status not recorded). Some clones in this sample may be carry-over from other donors' samples. The V and J genes are TRBV7-9 and TRBJ1-1, with D unclear. The specimen sequenced was PBMCs. Written as DNA, the CDR3 is TGTGCCAGCAGTTATCAGAGCGTCGAAGCTTTCTTT. This encodes CASSYQSVEAFF. Full variable domain (missing parts from reference TRBV7-9 and TRBJ1-1): DTGVSQNPRHKITKRGQNVTFRCDPISEHNRLYWYRQTLGQGPEFLTYFQNEAQLEKSRLLSDRFSAERPKGSFSTLEIQRTEQGDSAMYLCASSYQSVEAFFGQGTRLTVV.